The sequence of this T cell receptor beta chain was determined in a study of cytomegalovirus exposure and HLA in healthy donors (TCRdb year 2017). Broadly, across the study: The 650 to 750 repertoires of the first cohort and the roughly 120 validation repertoires were produced on the same platform, according to a later analysis. The aim of the study was to test whether cataloging public T cell receptors could identify signatures of past pathogen exposure. Besides the first cohort of 666 subjects, a separate validation cohort made up of 120 different subjects was used. High-throughput TCR immunosequencing, statistical association of individual TCRs with disease status, and machine learning were combined to predict cytomegalovirus infection status.

The donors were included in the validation cohort of over a hundred subjects, a group kept apart from the approximately 650-subject first cohort. Broader findings and caveats from the paper: In vitro tests confirmed that a few of the cytomegalovirus-associated TCR beta chains recognize cytomegalovirus antigens. The classifier was reported to diagnose cytomegalovirus status with high specificity and sensitivity in both the original and validation cohorts. A later analysis found that TCRs clustered in the first cohort also tended to co-occur in the approximately 120 validation repertoires, with just under 95% of cluster scores above 0. A later analysis lacked HLA typing for the validation cohort, so it scored co-occurrence in that cohort across all 110 or so repertoires. The study gave a list of 150 to 200 TCR beta chains associated with cytomegalovirus. The authors suggested that the approach could potentially be extended to other disease states and immunological phenotypes. Most TCR sequences were observed very rarely across donors, whereas some public TCRs were present in many individuals.

To prepare the library, the immunoSEQ multiplex PCR assay was applied. The study's processing was this. A statistical classification framework was developed to diagnose cytomegalovirus status using the catalog of TCR beta chain sequences. TCRdb took this table from immuneACCESS and kept in-frame rearrangements with V and J called. Such tables lack part of the clones; where checked against another copy, unresolved V genes explain under half of the gap, and the rest is unexplained. The V and J calls and the clone size are those of that table, but D and trimming were determined from the DNA. Within this sample are about 310,000 clones, with around 90% of them counted one time only. Of the sample, approximately 0.95% falls within the top ten clones. A note on this clone: Its specific antigen is unknown. No base quality information exists; no much larger clone differs at one position.

Compared with germline, V lacks 0 bases and J lacks 9 bases; bases without a gene match: 11. The germline V gene gives CDR1 as MGHRA and CDR2 as YSYEKL. Taken from cysteine to phenylalanine, the CDR3 has 17 residues. The only DNA kept is the CDR3, 51 bases in frame from the first base. The sequenced sample was PBMCs. The chain is encoded by TRBV4-1 joined to TRBJ1-5, and TRBD1 aligns with 10 junction nucleotides. The TCR was taken from a man between 25 and 39 years old in good health and CMV-seronegative. The nucleotide sequence reads as follows: TGCGCCAGCAGCCAAGATAACGACAGGGGGCGGGGGGTGCCCCAGCATTTT. This codes for CASSQDNDRGRGVPQHF.